Below, 30 T cell receptor beta chains from the same sample are listed, as sequenced in a study of somatic mutations in cytotoxic T cells in rheumatoid arthritis. Method: immunoSEQ multiplex PCR; TCRdb's copy keeps in-frame clones and lacks some. Of 20,000 to 25,000 clones listed, about four fifths are singletons. Material for sequencing was CD8+ T cells sorted from blood. These receptors came from an adult with rheumatoid arthritis.

The chain recombines TRBV7-9 with TRBJ2-5, with 8 bases identical to TRBD2. Trimming at V came to 3 bases and at J to 2 bases, leaving 5 bases not matched to a gene. Germline V gene sequence: CDR1 SEHNR, CDR2 FQNEAQ (reference sequence). The CDR3 consists of 15 residues. The CDR3 protein is CASSFTRGGQETQYF. The CDR3 DNA sequence: TGTGCCAGCAGCTTTACTCGGGGGGGACAAGAGACCCAGTACTTC.

The V call is TRBV6-5, the J call TRBJ1-1; D might be TRBD1 (5 bases). Germline V gene data show CDR1 as MNHEY and CDR2 as SVGAGI. The ends were cut back, 0 bases at V and 0 bases at J, with 11 bases in the middle. The CDR3 runs to 16 residues. CDR3 sequence (DNA): TGTGCCAGCAGTTACTCCTCCAGGGTTATGAACACTGAAGCTTTCTTT. Its translation is CASSYSSRVMNTEAFF.

This clone was observed a handful of times. The V call is TRBV5-1, the J call TRBJ1-5; no clear D gene. CDR1 is SGHRS and CDR2 is YFSETQ in the germline V gene. The ends were cut back, 0 bases at V and 7 bases at J, with 5 bases in the middle. The CDR3 spans 12 residues. This CDR3 reads CASSLDGQPQHF. The CDR3 DNA reads as TGCGCCAGCAGCTTGGATGGGCAGCCCCAGCATTTT.

The rearrangement uses TRBV29-1 and TRBJ2-1; 10 bases match TRBD2. This CDR3 has 13 residues. Per germline, CDR1 SQVTM and CDR2 ANQGSEA. Unmatched junction bases numbered 1, after V lost 4 bases and J lost 4 bases. The CDR3 loop reads CSVGLAGYNEQFF. In DNA form, the CDR3 reads TGCAGCGTTGGACTAGCGGGTTACAATGAGCAGTTCTTC.

The chain carries TRBV19 and TRBJ2-1; D is unresolved. CDR1 is LNHDA, CDR2 SQIVND, per germline (reference sequence). Trimming removed 3 bases from V and 9 bases from J, with 9 bases in between. The CDR3 loop spans 12 amino acids. The CDR3 nucleotides are TGTGCCAGTAGTATGGATAAAGGTGAGCAGTTCTTC. Its translation is CASSMDKGEQFF.

The CDR3 bases are TGTGCCAGCAGCCGACAGGGGCCCACAGATACGCAGTATTTT. Its protein is CASSRQGPTDTQYF. The V call is TRBV7-3, the J call TRBJ2-3, with 8 bases aligning to TRBD1. The CDR3 is 14 residues long. From germline, CDR1 is SGHTA and CDR2 FQGTGA. V lost 5 bases and J lost 2; bases outside the gene matches: 3.

This chain connects TRBV11-2 to TRBJ2-7, with D perhaps TRBD1 (6 bases). V shed 5 bases and J shed 2 bases, with 13 bases lying between them. Germline loops: CDR1 SGHAT, CDR2 FQNNGV. The CDR3 is 14 residues long. The CDR3 DNA sequence: TGTGCCAGCAGCCTAGGGTACAGGGCCTACGAGCAGTACTTC. It is translated as CASSLGYRAYEQYF.

The chain joins TRBV7-8 to TRBJ1-1; D is uncertain. V gave up 6 bases and J gave up 5 bases, with 16 bases separating them. The CDR3 sequence is 14 residues long. Germline V gene data show CDR1 as SGHVS and CDR2 as FQNEAQ. The CDR3 is CASSPAAEMTEAFF. CDR3 in DNA: TGTGCCAGCAGTCCGGCTGCAGAGATGACTGAAGCTTTCTTT. Looking up the rest from reference TRBV7-8 and TRBJ1-1 gives the full variable domain: GAGVSQSPRYKVAKRGQDVALRCDPISGHVSLFWYQQALGQGPEFLTYFQNEAQLDKSGLPSDRFFAERPEGSVSTLKIQRTQQEDSAVYLCASSPAAEMTEAFFGQGTRLTVV.

The chain has TRBV7-7 and TRBJ2-1; 7 bases agree with TRBD2. Germline V gives CDR1 SSHAT, CDR2 FNYEAQ (reference sequence). Trimming took 5 bases from V and 4 from J; bases not matched to a gene: 11. The CDR3 extends over 16 amino acids. CDR3 residues: CASSLGETSDYNEQFF. In DNA, the CDR3 is TGTGCCAGCAGCCTCGGCGAAACTAGCGATTACAATGAGCAGTTCTTC.

A few counts support this clone. The rearrangement joins TRBV7-9 to TRBJ1-5; D gene unclear. Germline V gene sequence: CDR1 SEHNR, CDR2 FQNEAQ (reference sequence). V was cut by 5 bases and J by 7 bases, with 9 bases left in between. CDR3 size: 12 residues. CDR3 protein: CASSLDSQPQHF. The DNA of the CDR3 is TGTGCCAGCAGCCTGGACTCCCAGCCCCAGCATTTT.

The chain has TRBV7-3 and TRBJ1-2, with D possibly TRBD1 on 5 matching bases. Germline CDR1 SGHTA, CDR2 FQGTGA. The CDR3 has 16 amino acids. Trimming shortened V by 2 bases and J by 5 bases, and 18 bases separated the two germline ends. CDR3 nucleotides: TGTGCCAGCAGCTTATCACCTACGGAGGGGATGTATGGCTACACCTTC. Amino acids: CASSLSPTEGMYGYTF.

Sample share makes this clone medium-sized (0.01 to 0.1%). The gene calls are TRBV7-9 and TRBJ1-2; unclear D gene. The CDR3 extends over 12 amino acids. Trimming removed 5 bases at V and 7 bases at J, with 11 bases between. From germline, CDR1 is SEHNR and CDR2 FQNEAQ (reference sequence). The DNA for the CDR3 is TGTGCCAGCAGCGTAGACATTGGTGGCTACACCTTC. It encodes CASSVDIGGYTF.

There are a few counts of this clone. The V and J genes are TRBV9 and TRBJ1-1; D is unresolved. V lost 0 bases to trimming and J lost 4 bases, with 7 bases between them. This CDR3 has 13 amino acids. Germline CDR1 SGDLS, CDR2 YYNGEE. DNA of the CDR3: TGTGCCAGCAGCGTAGGGACCGGCACTGAAGCTTTCTTT. It is translated as CASSVGTGTEAFF.

This chain connects TRBV27 to TRBJ2-3, with D unclear. Trimming pared 6 bases from V and 5 bases from J, leaving 21 bases between. Germline CDR1 reads MNHEY; CDR2 reads SMNVEV (reference sequence). The CDR3 sequence is 16 residues long. This CDR3 reads CASSPTSRYIGDTQYF. CDR3 nucleotides: TGTGCCAGCAGCCCTACCTCTCGGTATATAGGAGATACGCAGTATTTT.

This rearrangement joins TRBV7-6 to TRBJ1-5; D remains unclear. This CDR3 has 13 residues. The V end lost 0 bases, the J end lost 4 bases, and 4 bases lay between the germline ends. Per the germline V gene, CDR1 is SGHVS and CDR2 is FNYEAQ. CDR3 loop: CASSLAENQPQHF. The CDR3 DNA reads TGTGCCAGCAGCTTAGCTGAGAATCAGCCCCAGCATTTT. The full variable domain, with the rest looked up from reference TRBV7-6 and TRBJ1-5, is GAGVSQSPRYKVTKRGQDVALRCDPISGHVSLYWYRQALGQGPEFLTYFNYEAQQDKSGLPNDRFSAERPEGSISTLTIQRTEQRDSAMYRCASSLAENQPQHFGDGTRLSIL.

The V and J genes are TRBV19 and TRBJ2-5; perhaps D is TRBD1 or TRBD2 (7 bases each). The CDR3 length is 14 residues. Trimming took 4 bases from V and 2 from J, leaving 11 bases between them. Germline assignment: CDR1 LNHDA and CDR2 SQIVND (reference sequence). The CDR3 nucleotides are TGTGCCAGTAGTACAGGGGGAGGGCAAGAGACCCAGTACTTC. Its translation is CASSTGGGQETQYF.

The V and J genes are TRBV5-4 and TRBJ2-7, with 10 bases aligning to TRBD1. There are 15 residues in the CDR3. Germline values: CDR1 SGHNT, CDR2 YYREEE (reference sequence). V lost 4 bases and J lost 2; bases outside the gene matches: 6. CDR3 nucleotide sequence: TGTGCCAGCAGCCCCTGGGACAGGGGCACCTACGAGCAGTACTTC. Translated, it gives CASSPWDRGTYEQYF.

This clone was picked up a small number of times. The CDR3 region has the DNA TGTGCCAGCAGTGAAGCGGGAGGGCCTGGAAACACCATATATTTT. It specifies CASSEAGGPGNTIYF. The V gene is TRBV2, the J gene TRBJ1-3; no clear D. Germline V CDR1 and CDR2: SNHLY, FYNNEI. The CDR3 totals 15 residues. V lost 0 bases and J lost 2, with 8 bases in between.

V is TRBV6-1 and J is TRBJ2-7; 14 bases fit TRBD2. The V gene's germline CDR1 is MNHNS and CDR2 SASEGT. J was trimmed by 4 bases and V by 4 bases; bases with no gene match: 6. This CDR3 has 16 residues. The CDR3 sequence: CASSGLAGGPGYEQYF. As DNA, the CDR3 is TGTGCCAGCAGTGGACTAGCGGGAGGGCCGGGTTACGAGCAGTACTTC.

The V and J genes are TRBV5-6 and TRBJ2-2; 10 bases match TRBD1. V was pared by 4 bases and J by 7 bases, with 4 bases of the junction left unmatched. Germline V CDR1 and CDR2: SGHDT, YYEEEE. The CDR3 loop spans 14 amino acids. The CDR3 loop reads CASSKGQGYGELFF. CDR3 DNA sequence: TGTGCCAGCAGCAAGGGACAGGGGTACGGGGAGCTGTTTTTT.

The chain employs TRBV9 and TRBJ2-3; unclear D gene. Trimming stripped 2 bases from V and 2 bases from J, with 21 bases between. The CDR3 contains 18 residues. CDR1 and CDR2 from the germline V gene are SGDLS and YYNGEE. The CDR3 reads CASSVDVRVTFSTDTQYF. CDR3 coding DNA: TGTGCCAGCAGCGTTGATGTTCGTGTGACTTTCTCCACAGATACGCAGTATTTT.

The chain's CDR3 is CASSQVGRGSSTDTQYF. CDR3 coding DNA: TGCGCCAGCAGCCAAGTCGGGCGGGGATCTAGCACAGATACGCAGTATTTT. The chain carries TRBV4-1 and TRBJ2-3, with a tentative D call TRBD2 (6 bases). CDR1 MGHRA and CDR2 YSYEKL come from the germline V gene. CDR3 length: 17 amino acids. With 1 base removed from V and 0 bases from J, the gap between germline ends came to 14 bases.

There are a few counts of this clone. The rearrangement joins TRBV4-1 to TRBJ1-1, with D perhaps TRBD1 (5 bases). The CDR3 has 15 amino acids. Germline CDR1 and CDR2: MGHRA and YSYEKL. V lost 4 bases, J lost 3 bases, and 15 bases lay in between. The CDR3 DNA reads TGCGCCAGCAGCCCCCGGTCGGGAGGGGACACTGAAGCTTTCTTT. This gives the protein CASSPRSGGDTEAFF.

This clone was seen more than once but under ten times. The V gene is TRBV11-2, the J gene TRBJ2-7; maybe TRBD1 (5 bases). The CDR3 length is 13 residues. CDR1 and CDR2 from the germline V gene are SGHAT and FQNNGV. V was cut by 1 base and J by 3 bases, with 7 bases left in between. CDR3: CASSLGTNYEQYF. The CDR3 nucleotides read TGTGCCAGCAGCTTAGGGACAAACTACGAGCAGTACTTC.

V and J are TRBV7-8 and TRBJ2-5; 8 nucleotides match TRBD2. This CDR3 spans 14 amino acids. V lost 5 bases and J lost 2; bases outside the gene matches: 4. Germline assignment: CDR1 SGHVS and CDR2 FQNEAQ. The CDR3 nucleotides read TGTGCCAGCAGCCATAGCGGGGAACAAGAGACCCAGTACTTC. This translates into CASSHSGEQETQYF.

V is TRBV14 and J is TRBJ2-7, with D uncertain. This CDR3 is 12 amino acids long. Per germline, CDR1 SGHDN and CDR2 FVKESK. V was pared by 4 bases and J by 3 bases, with 7 bases between. The CDR3 protein is CASSPALYEQYF. CDR3 bases: TGTGCCAGCAGCCCAGCCCTCTACGAGCAGTACTTC.

J is TRBJ2-5 and V is TRBV5-5; no clear D gene. The germline CDR1 and CDR2 sequences are SGHKS and YYEKEE (reference sequence). The CDR3 has 14 amino acids. The V end was cut by 4 bases, the J end by 4 bases, with 14 bases between. The CDR3 DNA reads as TGTGCCAGCAGCGTTGGCAGGTTCCGAGAGACCCAGTACTTC. It is translated as CASSVGRFRETQYF.

J is TRBJ2-7 and V is TRBV4-1; either TRBD1 or TRBD2 may fit D (6 bases each). The CDR3 spans 14 residues. Deletions cut 5 bases from V and 6 bases from J, with 17 bases between. CDR1 and CDR2 from the germline V gene are MGHRA and YSYEKL. Here the CDR3 reads CASSSGEVPPEQYF. The CDR3 bases are TGCGCCAGCAGCTCAGGGGAGGTTCCCCCCGAGCAGTACTTC.

The chain links TRBV7-9 to TRBJ2-7, with TRBD2 matching over 10 bases. With V trimmed by 5 bases and J by 1 base, 5 bases remained unmatched. The CDR3 covers 15 residues. CDR1 and CDR2 from the germline V gene are SEHNR and FQNEAQ (reference sequence). CDR3 sequence (DNA): TGTGCCAGCAGCACGCCTAGCGGGAGTTCCTACGAGCAGTACTTC. This codes for CASSTPSGSSYEQYF.

This rearrangement joins TRBV2 to TRBJ2-3, with 11 bases fitting TRBD2. Germline V gene sequence: CDR1 SNHLY, CDR2 FYNNEI. V was clipped by 5 bases and J by 6 bases; unmatched bases: 13. The CDR3 sequence is 17 residues long. This CDR3 is CASSLGLAGGRMDTQYF. The CDR3 DNA sequence: TGTGCCAGCAGTCTAGGTCTAGCGGGAGGCCGGATGGATACGCAGTATTTT.